Listed below are T cell receptor beta chains from one sample, sequenced in a study of siplizumab effects on memory and regulatory T cells. The protocol was immunoSEQ multiplex PCR, while the TCRdb copy is restricted to in-frame clones and leaves out a portion. This table holds around 120,000 clones, 94% found once. Sequences were obtained from non-Treg CD4+ T cells sorted from blood. All receptors come from a human donor in good health. CDR3s include the opening cysteine and the closing phenylalanine or tryptophan. The order of the fields is clone size, J gene, V gene, D gene, CDR3 DNA, CDR3 protein. D genes are given only for firm matches. A row's size may be missing; if present it is once, few, many or a size class.

>once|TRBJ1-1|TRBV6-5|.
TGTGCCAGCAGTTACTCGGCAGGGAGGGACACTGAAGCTTTCTTT
CASSYSAGRDTEAFF
>.|TRBJ1-3|TRBV9|.
TGTGCCAGCAGCCCCCGGGTGGGCGGAGGGGGTCACTCTGGAAACACCATATATTTT
CASSPRVGGGGHSGNTIYF
>.|TRBJ2-3|TRBV27|.
TGTGCCAGCAGCGACGGACGGGGAATTGTCGATACGCAGTATTTT
CASSDGRGIVDTQYF
>.|TRBJ1-1|TRBV9|.
TGTGCCAGCAGCGTAGGACAAGTTTCAGGGCTTTGGGACACTGAAGCTTTCTTT
CASSVGQVSGLWDTEAFF
>.|TRBJ1-4|TRBV2|.
TGTGCCAGCAGTATGATACCGGGGAGGGAAGGTGAAAAACTGTTTTTT
CASSMIPGREGEKLFF
>.|TRBJ1-1|TRBV18|TRBD1
TGTGCCAGCTCATCGACAGGGGCCGAGACTGAAGCTTTCTTT
CASSSTGAETEAFF
>.|TRBJ2-7|TRBV18|.
TGTGCCAGCTCACCCGCGGACTACGAGCAGTACTTC
CASSPADYEQYF
>once|TRBJ2-1|TRBV18|TRBD2
TGTGCCAGCCTACTAGCGGGAGGCCCCTTGAGCTCCTACAATGAGCAGTTCTTC
CASLLAGGPLSSYNEQFF
>.|TRBJ1-1|TRBV11-2|.
TGTGCCAGCAGCTTGGGTCTTGGGAACACTGAAGCTTTCTTT
CASSLGLGNTEAFF
>once|TRBJ2-1|TRBV7-3|.
TGTGCCAGCAGCTTGGGGACCCCCTACAATGAGCAGTTCTTC
CASSLGTPYNEQFF
>.|TRBJ2-5|TRBV7-9|.
TGTGCCAGCAGCTTAAGCAGCTTGGTGGTAACCCAGTACTTC
CASSLSSLVVTQYF
>.|TRBJ1-1|TRBV6-6|.
TGTGCCAGCATTAAATCGAACACTGAAGCTTTCTTT
CASIKSNTEAFF
>.|TRBJ2-3|TRBV7-3|.
TGTGCCAGCAGCTTAACGAGCTCCCCGGCGCAGTATTTT
CASSLTSSPAQYF
>.|TRBJ1-4|TRBV11-2|.
TGTGCCAGCAGCTTATTCACAACTAATGAAAAACTGTTTTTT
CASSLFTTNEKLFF
>.|TRBJ1-2|TRBV2|TRBD1
TGTGCCAGCAGTGAAACCCGGGACAGGCGAAACCGTGGCTACACCTTC
CASSETRDRRNRGYTF
>.|TRBJ2-1|TRBV6-1|TRBD2
TGTGCCAACGGACGGGAGGGCCCCAATGAGCAGTTCTTC
CANGREGPNEQFF
>.|TRBJ1-2|TRBV19|TRBD1
TGTGCCAGTAGCGAGGCGAACAGGGGCTATGGCTACACCTTC
CASSEANRGYGYTF
>.|TRBJ1-6|TRBV10-3|.
TGTGCCATCAGTGAGTCGGGTTCGAAAGGCGGTACACCCCTCCACTTT
CAISESGSKGGTPLHF
>few|TRBJ1-5|TRBV19|.
TGTGCCAGTAGTACCTTCGGGCAGAACAATCAGCCCCAGCATTTT
CASSTFGQNNQPQHF
>.|TRBJ2-3|TRBV11-2|.
TGTGCCAGCAGCCCCTTTTATCAGGGGTCTAGCACAGATACGCAGTATTTT
CASSPFYQGSSTDTQYF
>.|TRBJ1-2|TRBV9|.
TGTGCCAGCAGCGTAGGTGGGACAAACTATGGCTACACCTTC
CASSVGGTNYGYTF
>.|TRBJ1-5|TRBV30|.
TGTGCCTGGAGTGACTCGGGGCCGGGCAATCAGCCCCAGCATTTT
CAWSDSGPGNQPQHF
>.|TRBJ1-2|TRBV2|.
TGTGCCAGCAACCCCCGGGGGACACCTTCCTATGGCTACACCTTC
CASNPRGTPSYGYTF
>.|TRBJ1-1|TRBV27|TRBD1
TGTGCCAGCAGTTTCTGGCAGGGGGGTGAAGCTTTCTTT
CASSFWQGGEAFF
>.|TRBJ1-2|TRBV29-1|TRBD1
TGCAGCGCCTCCGGGACAGGGGGATTTGGCTACACCTTC
CSASGTGGFGYTF
>.|TRBJ1-4|TRBV20-1|.
TGCAGTGCAGAGAGGAATGAAAAACTGTTTTTT
CSAERNEKLFF
>once|TRBJ1-1|TRBV5-1|TRBD1
TGCGCCAGCAGCTATCCGGGACAGGGAGGGACTGAAGCTTTCTTT
CASSYPGQGGTEAFF